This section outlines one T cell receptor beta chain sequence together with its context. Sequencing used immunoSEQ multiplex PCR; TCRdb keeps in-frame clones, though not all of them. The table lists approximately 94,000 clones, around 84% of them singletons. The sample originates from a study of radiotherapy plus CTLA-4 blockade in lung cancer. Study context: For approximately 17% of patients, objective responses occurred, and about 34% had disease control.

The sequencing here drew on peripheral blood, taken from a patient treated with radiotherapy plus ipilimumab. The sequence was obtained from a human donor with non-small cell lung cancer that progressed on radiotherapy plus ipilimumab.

CDR3 residues: CSVDRTSGDYNEQFF. Written as DNA, the CDR3 is TGCAGCGTTGATCGGACTAGCGGAGACTACAATGAGCAGTTCTTC. The chain combines TRBV29-1 with TRBJ2-1; 10 bases map to TRBD2. Trimming removed 3 bases from V and 3 bases from J; junction bases left unmatched: 5. Germline V gene lookup returns CDR1 SQVTM and CDR2 ANQGSEA. CDR3 size: 15 residues.